Sequencing of this T cell receptor beta chain was carried out in a study of blood T cell repertoires in COVID-19. Study overall: Specimens from acute and convalescent COVID-19 originated in the United States, Italy and Spain. T cells, B-cell-depleted T cells, or PBMCs supplied cDNA or gDNA.

Here immunoSEQ multiplex PCR was the method, and the copy in TCRdb shows in-frame clones only, minus some. The data contain around 700,000 clones, about 87% of them singletons. CDR1 is DFQATT and CDR2 is SNEGSKA in the germline V gene (reference sequence). With V trimmed by 3 bases and J by 5 bases, 8 bases remained unmatched. This CDR3 is 15 amino acids long. The material sequenced was peripheral blood. The source is a young woman with acute or convalescent COVID-19. This rearrangement joins TRBV20-1 to TRBJ1-5; 9 nucleotides align to TRBD1. CDR3 nucleotide sequence: TGCAGTGCTAGTAGACCGGGACAGGGCTATCAGCCCCAGCATTTT. This sequence encodes CSASRPGQGYQPQHF.